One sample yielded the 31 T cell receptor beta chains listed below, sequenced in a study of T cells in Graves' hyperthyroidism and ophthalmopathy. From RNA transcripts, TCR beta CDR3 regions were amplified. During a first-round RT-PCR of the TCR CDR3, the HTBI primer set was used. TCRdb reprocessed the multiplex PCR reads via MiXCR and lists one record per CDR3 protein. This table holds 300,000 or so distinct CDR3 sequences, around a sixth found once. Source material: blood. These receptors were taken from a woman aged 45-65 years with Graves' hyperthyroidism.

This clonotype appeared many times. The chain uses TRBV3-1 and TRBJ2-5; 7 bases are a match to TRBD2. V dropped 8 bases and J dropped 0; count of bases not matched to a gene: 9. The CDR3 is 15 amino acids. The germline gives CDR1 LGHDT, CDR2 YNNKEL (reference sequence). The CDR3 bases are TGTGCCAGCGGCAAGCGGGGAAGCAACCAAGAGACCCAGTACTTC. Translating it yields CASGKRGSNQETQYF.

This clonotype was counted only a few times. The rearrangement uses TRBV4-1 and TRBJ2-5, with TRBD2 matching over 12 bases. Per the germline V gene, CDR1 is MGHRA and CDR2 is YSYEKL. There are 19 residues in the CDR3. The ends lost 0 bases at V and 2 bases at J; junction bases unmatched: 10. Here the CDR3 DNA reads TGCGCCAGCAGCCAAGACCCCCCTACTAGCGGGGGGCCTCAAGAGACCCAGTACTTC. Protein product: CASSQDPPTSGGPQETQYF.

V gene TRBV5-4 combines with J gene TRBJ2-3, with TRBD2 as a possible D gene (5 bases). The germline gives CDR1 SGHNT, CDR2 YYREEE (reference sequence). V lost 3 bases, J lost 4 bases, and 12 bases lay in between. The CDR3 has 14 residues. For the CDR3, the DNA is TGTGCCAGCAGCTCCTGGACTGGCGCAGATACGCAGTATTTT. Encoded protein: CASSSWTGADTQYF.

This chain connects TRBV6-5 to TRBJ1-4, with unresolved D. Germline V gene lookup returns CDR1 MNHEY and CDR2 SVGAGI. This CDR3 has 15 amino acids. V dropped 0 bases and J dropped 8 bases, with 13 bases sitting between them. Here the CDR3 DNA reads TGTGCCAGCAGTTACTCGCACGGATCAGTCGAAAAACTGTTTTTT. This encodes CASSYSHGSVEKLFF.

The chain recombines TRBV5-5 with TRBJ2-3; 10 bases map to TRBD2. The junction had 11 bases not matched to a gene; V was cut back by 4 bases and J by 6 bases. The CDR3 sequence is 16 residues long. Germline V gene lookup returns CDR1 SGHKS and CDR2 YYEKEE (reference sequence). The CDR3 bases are TGTGCCAGCAGCGCGAGTAGCGGGGGGCCAGGGGATACGCAGTATTTT. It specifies CASSASSGGPGDTQYF.

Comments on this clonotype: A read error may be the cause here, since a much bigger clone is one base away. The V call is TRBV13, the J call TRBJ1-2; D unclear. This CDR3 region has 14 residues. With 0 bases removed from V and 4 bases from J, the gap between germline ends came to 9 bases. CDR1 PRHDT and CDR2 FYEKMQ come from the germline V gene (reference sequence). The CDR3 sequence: CASSLGGSGYGYTF. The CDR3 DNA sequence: TGTGCCAGCAGCTTAGGAGGTTCTGGCTATGGCTACACCTTC.

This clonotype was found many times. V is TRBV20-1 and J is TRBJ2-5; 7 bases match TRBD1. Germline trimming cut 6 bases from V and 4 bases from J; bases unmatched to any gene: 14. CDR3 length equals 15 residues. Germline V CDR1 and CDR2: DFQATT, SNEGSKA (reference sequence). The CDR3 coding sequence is TGCAGTGCGGCACAGGGGCCTAGGATCCCAGAGACCCAGTACTTC. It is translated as CSAAQGPRIPETQYF.

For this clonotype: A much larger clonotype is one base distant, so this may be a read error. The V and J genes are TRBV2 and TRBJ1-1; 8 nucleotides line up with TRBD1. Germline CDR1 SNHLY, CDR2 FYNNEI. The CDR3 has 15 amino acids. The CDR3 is CASKTYRGIPTEASF. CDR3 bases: TGTGCCAGCAAAACGTACAGGGGGATACCCACTGAAGCTTCCTTT.

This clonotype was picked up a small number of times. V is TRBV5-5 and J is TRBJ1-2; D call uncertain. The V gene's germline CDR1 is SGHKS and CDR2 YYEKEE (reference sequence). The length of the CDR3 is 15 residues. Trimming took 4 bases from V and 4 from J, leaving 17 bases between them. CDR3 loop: CASSPSIELIYGYTF. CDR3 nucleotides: TGTGCCAGCAGCCCCTCCATAGAACTCATCTATGGCTACACCTTC.

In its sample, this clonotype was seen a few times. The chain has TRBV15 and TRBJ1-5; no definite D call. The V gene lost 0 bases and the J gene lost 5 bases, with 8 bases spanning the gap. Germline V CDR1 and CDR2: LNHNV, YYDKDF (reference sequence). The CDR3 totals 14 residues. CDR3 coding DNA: TGTGCCACCAGCAGAGAGGGCAATGATCAGCCCCAGCATTTT. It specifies CATSREGNDQPQHF.

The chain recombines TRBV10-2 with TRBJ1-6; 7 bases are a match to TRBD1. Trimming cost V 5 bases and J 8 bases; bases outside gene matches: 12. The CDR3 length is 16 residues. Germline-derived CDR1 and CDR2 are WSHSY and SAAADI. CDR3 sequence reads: CASSTILGTEDSPLHF. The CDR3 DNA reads TGCGCCAGCAGTACCATCCTGGGGACAGAGGATTCACCCCTCCACTTT.

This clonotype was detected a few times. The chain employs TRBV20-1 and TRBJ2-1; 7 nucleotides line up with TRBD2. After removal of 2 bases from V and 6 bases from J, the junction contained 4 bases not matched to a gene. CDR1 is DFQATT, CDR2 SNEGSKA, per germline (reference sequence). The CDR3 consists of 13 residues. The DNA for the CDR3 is TGCAGTGCTAGAAGGGCTAGCGGCAATGAGCAGTTCTTC. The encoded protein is CSARRASGNEQFF.

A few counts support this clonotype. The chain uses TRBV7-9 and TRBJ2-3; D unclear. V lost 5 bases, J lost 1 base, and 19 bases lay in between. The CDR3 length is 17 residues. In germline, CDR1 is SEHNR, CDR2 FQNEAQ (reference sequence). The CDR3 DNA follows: TGTGCCAGCAGCCAAGATGCCCAGCAAGCAGGCACAGATACGCAGTATTTT. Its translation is CASSQDAQQAGTDTQYF.

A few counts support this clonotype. CDR3 region: CSARTVLNTEAFF. The DNA of the CDR3 is TGCAGCGCTAGGACAGTCTTGAACACTGAAGCTTTCTTT. The J gene is TRBJ1-1, the V gene TRBV29-1, with a weak D call TRBD1 (6 bases). CDR3 length: 13 amino acids. V lost 7 bases and J lost 0, with 12 bases in between. Germline CDR1 is SQVTM and CDR2 is ANQGSEA.

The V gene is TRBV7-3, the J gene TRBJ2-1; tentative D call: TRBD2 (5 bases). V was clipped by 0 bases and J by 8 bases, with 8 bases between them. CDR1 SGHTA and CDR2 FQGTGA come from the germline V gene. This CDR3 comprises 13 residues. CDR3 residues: CASSLTAGDEQFF. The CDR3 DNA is TGTGCCAGCAGCTTAACAGCCGGGGATGAGCAGTTCTTC.

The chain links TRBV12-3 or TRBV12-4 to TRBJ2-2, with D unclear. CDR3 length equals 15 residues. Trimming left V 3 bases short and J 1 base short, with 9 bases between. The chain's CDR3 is CASSFSLGNTGELFF. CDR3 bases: TGTGCCAGCAGTTTTTCTCTGGGGAACACCGGGGAGCTGTTTTTT.

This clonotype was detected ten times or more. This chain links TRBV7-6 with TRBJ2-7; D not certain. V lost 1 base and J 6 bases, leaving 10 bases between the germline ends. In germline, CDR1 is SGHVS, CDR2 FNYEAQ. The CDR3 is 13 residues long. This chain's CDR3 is CASSLGVTGEQYV. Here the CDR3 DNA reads TGTGCCAGCAGCTTAGGGGTCACTGGCGAGCAGTACGTC.

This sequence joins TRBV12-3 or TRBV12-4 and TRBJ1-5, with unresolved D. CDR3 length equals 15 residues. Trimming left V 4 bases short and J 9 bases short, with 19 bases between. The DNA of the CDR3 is TGTGCCAGCAGTTCCAACCGTCTAACCTACCCGCCCCAGCATTTT. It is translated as CASSSNRLTYPPQHF.

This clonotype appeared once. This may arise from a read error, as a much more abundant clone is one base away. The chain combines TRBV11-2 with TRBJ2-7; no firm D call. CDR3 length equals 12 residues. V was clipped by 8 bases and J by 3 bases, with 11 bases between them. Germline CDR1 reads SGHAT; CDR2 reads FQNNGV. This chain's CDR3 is CASGRGNYEQYF. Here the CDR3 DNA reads TGTGCCAGCGGCCGTGGGAACTACGAGCAGTACTTC.

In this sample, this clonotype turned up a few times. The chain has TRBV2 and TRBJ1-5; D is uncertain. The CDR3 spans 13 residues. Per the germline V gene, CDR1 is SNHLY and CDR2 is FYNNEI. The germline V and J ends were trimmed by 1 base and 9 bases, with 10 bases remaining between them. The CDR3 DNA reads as TGTGCCAGCAGTGAAGAGCTGGATAGGCCCCAGCATTTT. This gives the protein CASSEELDRPQHF.

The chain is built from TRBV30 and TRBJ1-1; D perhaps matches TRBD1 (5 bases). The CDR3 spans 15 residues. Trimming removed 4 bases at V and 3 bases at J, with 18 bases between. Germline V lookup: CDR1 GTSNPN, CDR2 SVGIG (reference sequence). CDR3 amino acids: CAWIWLREADTEAFF. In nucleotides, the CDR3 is TGTGCCTGGATTTGGCTCAGGGAGGCTGACACTGAAGCTTTCTTT.

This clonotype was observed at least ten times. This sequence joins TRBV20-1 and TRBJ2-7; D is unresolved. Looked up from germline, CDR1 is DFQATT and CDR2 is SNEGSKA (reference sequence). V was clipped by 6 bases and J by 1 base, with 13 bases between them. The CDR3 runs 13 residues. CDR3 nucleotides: TGCAGTGCCCAAAGTGTGGGATCCTACGAGCAGTACTTC. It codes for CSAQSVGSYEQYF.

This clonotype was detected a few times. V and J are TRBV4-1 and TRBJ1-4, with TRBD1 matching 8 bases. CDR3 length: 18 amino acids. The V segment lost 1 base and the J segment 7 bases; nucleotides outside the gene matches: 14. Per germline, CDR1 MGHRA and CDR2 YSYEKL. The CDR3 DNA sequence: TGCGCCAGCAGCCAAGTAGCTAACCTCAGGGGGCGCCCTGAAAAACTGTTTTTT. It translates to CASSQVANLRGRPEKLFF.

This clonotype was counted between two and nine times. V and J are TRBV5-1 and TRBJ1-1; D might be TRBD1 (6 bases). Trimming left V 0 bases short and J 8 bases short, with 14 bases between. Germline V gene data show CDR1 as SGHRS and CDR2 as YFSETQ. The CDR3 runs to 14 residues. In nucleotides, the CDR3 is TGCGCCAGCAGCTTGGATGAGGGGGGACGGGAAGCTTTCTTT. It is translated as CASSLDEGGREAFF. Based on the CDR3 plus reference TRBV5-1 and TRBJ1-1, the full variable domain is KAGVTQTPRYLIKTRGQQVTLSCSPISGHRSVSWYQQTPGQGLQFLFEYFSETQRNKGNFPGRFSGRQFSNSRSEMNVSTLELGDSALYLCASSLDEGGREAFFGQGTRLTVV.

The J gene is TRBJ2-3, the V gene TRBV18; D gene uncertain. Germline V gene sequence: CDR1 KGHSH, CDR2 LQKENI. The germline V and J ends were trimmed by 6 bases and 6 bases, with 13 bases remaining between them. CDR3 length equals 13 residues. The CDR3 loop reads CASSLLPRDTQYF. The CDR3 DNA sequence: TGTGCCAGCTCCCTCCTCCCCAGGGATACGCAGTATTTT.

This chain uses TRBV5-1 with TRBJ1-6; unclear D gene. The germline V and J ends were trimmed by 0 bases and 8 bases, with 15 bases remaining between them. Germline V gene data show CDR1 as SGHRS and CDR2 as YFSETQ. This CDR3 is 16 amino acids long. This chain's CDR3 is CASSLAEGGRDSPLHF. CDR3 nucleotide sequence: TGCGCCAGCAGCTTGGCCGAGGGAGGGCGAGATTCACCCCTCCACTTT.

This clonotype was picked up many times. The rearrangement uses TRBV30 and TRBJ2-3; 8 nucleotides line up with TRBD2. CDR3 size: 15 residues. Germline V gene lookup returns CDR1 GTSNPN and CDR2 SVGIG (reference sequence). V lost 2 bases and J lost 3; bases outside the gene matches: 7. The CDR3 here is CAWSIGGAVTDTQYF. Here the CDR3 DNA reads TGTGCCTGGAGTATCGGGGGGGCCGTAACAGATACGCAGTATTTT.

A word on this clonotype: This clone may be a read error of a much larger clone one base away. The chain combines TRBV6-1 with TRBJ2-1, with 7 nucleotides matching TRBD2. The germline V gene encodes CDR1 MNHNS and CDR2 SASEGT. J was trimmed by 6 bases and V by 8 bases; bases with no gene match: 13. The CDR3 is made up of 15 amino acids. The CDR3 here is CASSRRDYPPNEQFF. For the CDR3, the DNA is TGTGCCAGCTCTCGTCGGGACTACCCTCCCAATGAGCAGTTCTTC.

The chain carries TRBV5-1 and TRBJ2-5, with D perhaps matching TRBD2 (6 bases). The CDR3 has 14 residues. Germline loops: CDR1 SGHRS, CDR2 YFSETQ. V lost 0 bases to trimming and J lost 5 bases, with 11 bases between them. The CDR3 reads CASSLETGGETQYF. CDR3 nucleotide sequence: TGCGCCAGCAGCTTGGAAACAGGAGGGGAGACCCAGTACTTC.

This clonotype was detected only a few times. CDR3 nucleotides: TGTGCCACCAGCAGCCCACGGGCCGGGGCTGAAGCTTTCTTT. Encoded protein: CATSSPRAGAEAFF. The J gene is TRBJ1-1, the V gene TRBV15; no definite D call. The V gene lost 3 bases and the J gene lost 6 bases, with 14 bases spanning the gap. This CDR3 region has 14 residues. The V gene's germline CDR1 is LNHNV and CDR2 YYDKDF (reference sequence).

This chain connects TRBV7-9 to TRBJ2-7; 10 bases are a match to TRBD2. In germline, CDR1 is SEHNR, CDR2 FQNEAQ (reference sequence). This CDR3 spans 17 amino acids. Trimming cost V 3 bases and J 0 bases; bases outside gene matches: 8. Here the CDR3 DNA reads TGTGCCAGCAGCTTGTATAGCGGGGGGCCGAGCTCCTACGAGCAGTACGTC. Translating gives CASSLYSGGPSSYEQYV.